This record looks at one T cell receptor beta chain sequence and its context. The study drew participants aged about 18 to 89 years from about two dozen US areas. This sample stems from a study of blood T cell repertoires in COVID-19. Across the study: The United States, Italy and Spain were the sources of the acute and convalescent COVID-19 samples.

Generated by immunoSEQ multiplex PCR, the TCRdb table keeps only in-frame clones and is missing some. The sample shows fewer than 400,000 clones, under 90% of them seen only once. With V trimmed by 1 base and J by 6 bases, 5 bases remained unmatched. From germline, CDR1 is SGHRS and CDR2 YFSETQ. This CDR3 has 15 residues. This sequence joins TRBV5-1 and TRBJ2-3, with 10 bases that match TRBD2. This sequence originates from a man aged 25 to 45 who had recovered from COVID-19. Specimen: PBMCs or T cells enriched from blood (not recorded which). Written as DNA, the CDR3 is TGCGCCAGCAGCTTGACTAGCGGGATGGGGGATACGCAGTATTTT. The encoded protein is CASSLTSGMGDTQYF.